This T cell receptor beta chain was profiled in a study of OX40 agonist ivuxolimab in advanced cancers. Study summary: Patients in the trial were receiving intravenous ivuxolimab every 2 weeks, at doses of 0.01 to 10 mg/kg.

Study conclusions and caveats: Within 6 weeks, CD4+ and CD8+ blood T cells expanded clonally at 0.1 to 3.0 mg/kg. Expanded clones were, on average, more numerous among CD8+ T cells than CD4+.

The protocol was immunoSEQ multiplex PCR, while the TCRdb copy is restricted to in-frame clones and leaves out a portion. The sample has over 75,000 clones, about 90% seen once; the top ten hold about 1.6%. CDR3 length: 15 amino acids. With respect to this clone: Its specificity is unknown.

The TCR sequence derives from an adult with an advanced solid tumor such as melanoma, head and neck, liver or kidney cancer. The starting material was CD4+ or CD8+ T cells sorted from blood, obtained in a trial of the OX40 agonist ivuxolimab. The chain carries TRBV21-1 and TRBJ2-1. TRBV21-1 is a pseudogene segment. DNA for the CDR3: TGTGCCAGCAGCCAGAGGGGTCACCCGGGGCGTGAGCAGTTCTTC. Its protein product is CASSQRGHPGREQFF.